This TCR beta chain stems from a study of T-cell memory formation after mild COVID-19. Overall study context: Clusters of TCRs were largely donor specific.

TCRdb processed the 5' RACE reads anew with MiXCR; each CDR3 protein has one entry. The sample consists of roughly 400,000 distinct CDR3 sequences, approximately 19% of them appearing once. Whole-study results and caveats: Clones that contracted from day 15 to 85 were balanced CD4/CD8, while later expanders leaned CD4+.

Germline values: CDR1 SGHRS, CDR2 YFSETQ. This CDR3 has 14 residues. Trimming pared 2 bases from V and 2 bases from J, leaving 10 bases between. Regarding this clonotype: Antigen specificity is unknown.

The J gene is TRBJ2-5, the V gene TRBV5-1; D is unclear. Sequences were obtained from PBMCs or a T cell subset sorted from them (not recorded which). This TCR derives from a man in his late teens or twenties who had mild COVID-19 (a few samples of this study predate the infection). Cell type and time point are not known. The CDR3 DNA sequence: TGCGCCAGCAGCTTAACACCGGCGCAAGAGACCCAGTACTTC. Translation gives CASSLTPAQETQYF. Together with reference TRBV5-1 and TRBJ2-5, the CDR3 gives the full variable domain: KAGVTQTPRYLIKTRGQQVTLSCSPISGHRSVSWYQQTPGQGLQFLFEYFSETQRNKGNFPGRFSGRQFSNSRSEMNVSTLELGDSALYLCASSLTPAQETQYFGPGTRLLVL.